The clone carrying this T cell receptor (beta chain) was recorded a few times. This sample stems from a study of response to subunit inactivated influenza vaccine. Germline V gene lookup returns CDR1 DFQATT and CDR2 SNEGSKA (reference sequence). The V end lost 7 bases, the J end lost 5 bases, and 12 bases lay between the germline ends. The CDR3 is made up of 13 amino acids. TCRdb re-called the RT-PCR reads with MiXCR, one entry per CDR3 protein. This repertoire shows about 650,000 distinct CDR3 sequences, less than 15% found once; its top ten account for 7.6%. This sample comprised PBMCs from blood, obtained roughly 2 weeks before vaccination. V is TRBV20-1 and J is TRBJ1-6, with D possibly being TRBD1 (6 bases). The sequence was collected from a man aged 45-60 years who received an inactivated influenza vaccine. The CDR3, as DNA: TGCAGTGTGGACAGATTCAATAATTCACCCCTCCACTTT. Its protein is CSVDRFNNSPLHF.